Shown below are 26 T cell receptor beta chains from a single sample sequenced in a study of T cell repertoires in cytomegalovirus infection. Via MiXCR, TCRdb re-called the reads, giving one row per CDR3 protein. In the table there are about 770,000 distinct CDR3 sequences, around 29% of which are singletons. No cognate antigen is known for these TCRs. Sequences were derived from cultured CD8+ T cells from PBMCs, sampled from culture after CMV antigen stimulation. The receptors come from a human donor in good health (CMV status not recorded). Some clones in this sample may be carry-over from other donors' samples.

V usage is TRBV10-2 and J usage is TRBJ2-3; 12 bases match TRBD2. Germline V CDR1 and CDR2: WSHSY, SAAADI. With 5 bases clipped from V and 4 bases from J, the junction kept 7 bases outside the gene matches. CDR3 size: 16 residues. The CDR3 sequence: CASSSVGLAGADTQYF. The CDR3 region has the DNA TGCGCCAGCAGTTCGGTGGGACTAGCGGGTGCAGATACGCAGTATTTT.

The V gene is TRBV18, the J gene TRBJ1-3; no clear D. Germline CDR1 KGHSH, CDR2 LQKENI. Deletions cut 0 bases from V and 0 bases from J, with 9 bases between. This CDR3 has 16 residues. The CDR3 sequence: CASSPPTISSGNTIYF. The CDR3, as DNA: TGTGCCAGCTCACCACCGACGATCAGCTCTGGAAACACCATATATTTT.

The sample holds a few counts of this clonotype. CDR3 residues: CASSNRTGMDTQYF. The CDR3 bases are TGTGCCAGTAGTAACCGGACAGGGATGGATACGCAGTATTTT. This chain connects TRBV19 to TRBJ2-3; 8 positions agree with TRBD1. V gave up 4 bases and J gave up 6 bases; unmatched junction bases: 6. Germline-derived CDR1 and CDR2 are LNHDA and SQIVND (reference sequence). The CDR3 totals 14 residues.

This clonotype was counted a few times. The rearrangement links TRBV2 to TRBJ1-2; TRBD1 aligns across 9 bases. Unmatched junction bases numbered 11, after V lost 6 bases and J lost 3 bases. Germline V gene lookup returns CDR1 SNHLY and CDR2 FYNNEI. CDR3 size: 16 residues. The CDR3: CASRPGQGSGYYGYTF. Written as DNA, the CDR3 is TGTGCCAGCAGACCGGGACAGGGTTCGGGCTACTATGGCTACACCTTC.

The chain couples TRBV6-1 to TRBJ2-7, with a tentative D call TRBD1 (6 bases). Germline CDR1 reads MNHNS; CDR2 reads SASEGT. The ends were cut back, 0 bases at V and 0 bases at J, with 18 bases in the middle. The CDR3 runs 18 residues. The CDR3 region is CASSEAPAGDYLSYEQYF. DNA for the CDR3: TGTGCCAGCAGTGAAGCTCCGGCAGGGGATTACCTCTCCTACGAGCAGTACTTC.

The rearrangement uses TRBV12-3 or TRBV12-4 and TRBJ1-2; tentative D call: TRBD1 (6 bases). V was pared by 3 bases and J by 4 bases, with 9 bases between. The CDR3 sequence is 13 residues long. The CDR3 loop is CASSFGQLYGYTF. The CDR3 DNA reads as TGTGCCAGCAGTTTCGGACAGCTCTATGGCTACACCTTC.

The V call is TRBV6-1, the J call TRBJ1-3; D is ambiguous. Germline-derived CDR1 and CDR2 are MNHNS and SASEGT. Trimming shortened V by 8 bases and J by 0 bases, and 5 bases separated the two germline ends. This CDR3 spans 12 amino acids. Here the CDR3 reads CASLDSGNTIYF. In DNA, the CDR3 is TGTGCCAGCTTGGACTCTGGAAACACCATATATTTT.

This clonotype showed up just a few times. The chain combines TRBV2 with TRBJ2-3; D remains ambiguous. V was shortened by 5 bases and J by 4 bases, with 10 bases between the two germline ends. The CDR3 is 13 residues long. Germline CDR1 reads SNHLY; CDR2 reads FYNNEI. The CDR3 DNA is TGTGCCAGCAGTCCCTTAGCTGCAGATACGCAGTATTTT. Translated, it gives CASSPLAADTQYF.

The chain employs TRBV13 and TRBJ1-2, with a possible D match to TRBD1 (6 bases). V lost 5 bases, J lost 3 bases, and 19 bases lay in between. This CDR3 has 16 residues. Germline CDR1 is PRHDT and CDR2 is FYEKMQ (reference sequence). The CDR3: CASSPQRGTPDYGYTF. The CDR3 DNA sequence: TGTGCCAGCAGCCCACAGAGGGGGACTCCTGACTATGGCTACACCTTC.

CDR3 region: CASSPGRTHGYTF. The CDR3 DNA follows: TGTGCCAGCAGCCCTGGACGAACCCATGGCTACACCTTC. The rearrangement uses TRBV14 and TRBJ1-2, with D unclear. V lost 4 bases and J lost 6, with 12 bases in between. Germline V gene data show CDR1 as SGHDN and CDR2 as FVKESK. The CDR3 sequence is 13 residues long.

The chain is built from TRBV27 and TRBJ1-1; weak D call: TRBD1 (6 bases). Trimming cost V 0 bases and J 6 bases, with 11 bases left between them. CDR1 and CDR2 from the germline V gene are MNHEY and SMNVEV (reference sequence). There are 14 residues in the CDR3. The CDR3 protein is CASSLSGGVSEAFF. The CDR3 DNA sequence: TGTGCCAGCAGTTTATCAGGGGGGGTTTCTGAAGCTTTCTTT.

The J gene is TRBJ2-7, the V gene TRBV13; 9 bases are shared with TRBD2. The V and J ends lost 4 bases and 5 bases, in that order; junction bases with no gene match: 6. CDR1 is PRHDT and CDR2 is FYEKMQ in the germline V gene (reference sequence). The CDR3 has 14 residues. This CDR3 reads CASSSGLAWNEQYV. The CDR3, as DNA: TGTGCCAGCAGCTCAGGACTAGCGTGGAACGAGCAGTACGTC.

This clonotype occurred a few times. The chain is built from TRBV20-1 and TRBJ1-3; no firm D call. This CDR3 region has 14 residues. Germline CDR1 reads DFQATT; CDR2 reads SNEGSKA (reference sequence). Trimming took 3 bases from V and 2 from J, leaving 11 bases between them. The CDR3: CSASAREAGNTIYF. The CDR3 DNA follows: TGCAGTGCTAGTGCTCGGGAGGCTGGAAACACCATATATTTT.

This clonotype showed up many times. V gene TRBV7-2 combines with J gene TRBJ2-1; D is uncertain. The CDR3 sequence is 15 residues long. Germline CDR1 SGHTA, CDR2 FQGNSA. V was trimmed by 1 base and J by 8 bases, leaving 15 bases between them. CDR3 nucleotide sequence: TGTGCCAGCAGCTTAGTCTACCATCCGGGCTATGAGCAGTTCTTC. Its protein product is CASSLVYHPGYEQFF.

This clonotype was counted at least ten times. CDR3 coding DNA: TGTGCCAGCAGTGAATATGGCAGGTCCTACGAGCAGTACGTC. Residues: CASSEYGRSYEQYV. This chain connects TRBV6-1 to TRBJ2-7; D remains unclear. There are 14 residues in the CDR3. Germline lookup yields CDR1 MNHNS and CDR2 SASEGT. V lost 2 bases and J 1 base, leaving 9 bases between the germline ends.

The chain combines TRBV20-1 with TRBJ2-1, with TRBD2 identical over 9 bases. The CDR3 spans 16 residues. Germline V lookup: CDR1 DFQATT, CDR2 SNEGSKA (reference sequence). The junction had 10 bases not matched to a gene; V was cut back by 7 bases and J by 0 bases. The CDR3 DNA sequence: TGCAGTGGGCACGCTAGCGGGATAGGCTCCTACAATGAGCAGTTCTTC. This translates into CSGHASGIGSYNEQFF.

This chain connects TRBV27 to TRBJ1-1; D call uncertain. Germline V gene sequence: CDR1 MNHEY, CDR2 SMNVEV (reference sequence). This CDR3 has 13 amino acids. Trimming shortened V by 1 base and J by 3 bases, and 6 bases separated the two germline ends. CDR3 coding DNA: TGTGCCAGCAGTTTATACACAGACACTGAAGCTTTCTTT. This translates into CASSLYTDTEAFF.

This rearrangement joins TRBV7-6 to TRBJ2-5; D perhaps matches TRBD1 (5 bases). With 11 bases removed from V and 2 bases from J, the gap between germline ends came to 9 bases. CDR3 length: 11 amino acids. Germline V CDR1 and CDR2: SGHVS, FNYEAQ. CDR3 region: CAVGLQETQYF. Written as DNA, the CDR3 is TGTGCCGTGGGGCTTCAAGAGACCCAGTACTTC.

This clonotype came up a few times. The chain couples TRBV9 to TRBJ2-1; possibly TRBD1 for D (6 bases). The CDR3 has 15 residues. In germline, CDR1 is SGDLS, CDR2 YYNGEE. V dropped 3 bases and J dropped 7 bases, with 17 bases sitting between them. The DNA for the CDR3 is TGTGCCAGCAGCGCCCCACAGGGCTGGAGGAATGAGCAGTTCTTC. It translates to CASSAPQGWRNEQFF.

This clonotype was seen only a few times. The chain employs TRBV2 and TRBJ2-2; 9 bases agree with TRBD1. This CDR3 contains 17 residues. CDR1 and CDR2 from the germline V gene are SNHLY and FYNNEI. V shed 6 bases, J shed 3 bases, and the junction held 11 bases outside the gene matches. The CDR3, as DNA: TGTGCCAGCAGAGGGACAGGGCCCCCCACTTACACCGGGGAGCTGTTTTTT. Translating gives CASRGTGPPTYTGELFF.

The sample holds a few counts of this clonotype. This rearrangement joins TRBV6-6 to TRBJ2-1; 10 nucleotides match TRBD2. The length of the CDR3 is 14 residues. With V trimmed by 6 bases and J by 4 bases, 3 bases remained unmatched. The germline CDR1 and CDR2 sequences are MNHNY and SVGAGI (reference sequence). The CDR3 spells CASSRTSGYNEQFF. As DNA, the CDR3 is TGTGCCAGCAGCCGGACTAGCGGTTACAATGAGCAGTTCTTC.

The V call is TRBV9, the J call TRBJ1-2; D is unresolved. V lost 3 bases to trimming and J lost 8 bases, with 11 bases between them. Germline V gene data show CDR1 as SGDLS and CDR2 as YYNGEE. There are 12 residues in the CDR3. The CDR3 nucleotides read TGTGCCAGCAGCGAGGGAGGGAAAGGCTACACCTTC. Translation: CASSEGGKGYTF. The full variable domain, rest sourced from reference TRBV9 and TRBJ1-2, is DSGVTQTPKHLITATGQRVTLRCSPRSGDLSVYWYQQSLDQGLQFLIQYYNGEERAKGNILERFSAQQFPDLHSELNLSSLELGDSALYFCASSEGGKGYTFGSGTRLTVV.

Many counts were recorded for this clonotype. The gene calls are TRBV7-2 and TRBJ1-1; D remains unclear. Germline values: CDR1 SGHTA, CDR2 FQGNSA. The V end lost 2 bases, the J end lost 4 bases, and 5 bases lay between the germline ends. The CDR3 loop spans 12 amino acids. For the CDR3, the DNA is TGTGCCAGCAGCTTATCAACCACTGAAGCTTTCTTT. Translation: CASSLSTTEAFF.

This chain's CDR3 is CASSLTQIQETQYF. In nucleotides, the CDR3 is TGTGCCAGCAGCTTAACGCAGATCCAAGAGACCCAGTACTTC. The genes are TRBV7-8 and TRBJ2-5, with D unclear. Germline V lookup: CDR1 SGHVS, CDR2 FQNEAQ. V dropped 2 bases and J dropped 1 base, with 8 bases sitting between them. The CDR3 runs to 14 residues.

The chain employs TRBV27 and TRBJ1-6; D not certain. The CDR3 runs to 12 residues. Germline V gene lookup returns CDR1 MNHEY and CDR2 SMNVEV (reference sequence). V was pared by 4 bases and J by 7 bases, with 5 bases between. The CDR3, as DNA: TGTGCCAGCAGTTCTAGAAATTCACCCCTCCACTTT. It encodes CASSSRNSPLHF.

There are a few counts of this clonotype. This chain uses TRBV5-5 with TRBJ2-2; 11 positions agree with TRBD2. The length of the CDR3 is 16 residues. Germline CDR1 reads SGHKS; CDR2 reads YYEKEE (reference sequence). V was clipped by 2 bases and J by 6 bases; unmatched bases: 6. CDR3 amino acids: CASSFLLAGDPGELFF. The CDR3, as DNA: TGTGCCAGCAGCTTTTTACTAGCGGGGGATCCCGGGGAGCTGTTTTTT.